This T cell receptor beta chain derives from a study of molecular identifiers for immune sequencing clone quantification. The germline V gene has CDR1 DFQATT and CDR2 SNEGSKA (reference sequence). V lost 3 bases to trimming and J lost 0 bases, with 15 bases between them. The CDR3 extends over 16 amino acids. This clonotype has more than one count but fewer than ten. Its antigen is still unknown. One entry per CDR3 protein, called by TCRdb with MiXCR from the PCR reads. Of roughly 93,000 distinct CDR3 sequences in the sample, 20% to 25% are singletons; the top ten hold roughly 0.8%. With 10%, 30% or 50% of RNA, about 17,000 to 1,000,000 naive CD8 T cells were sequenced. Study-level findings and limits: Effector cells kept over 98% of their molecules in clones above 20 RNA copies, while naive cells kept under 1% there. Sharing of a barcode by identical TCR molecules could cause highly expanded clone sizes to be underestimated.

Sequencing was carried out using naive CD8+ T cells from blood, with Jurkat cell RNA spiked in. Subset indicated: FACS-sorted CD8+CD4-CCR7+CD45RA+ naive T cells. The chain uses TRBV20-1 and TRBJ1-5; tentative D call: TRBD1 (5 bases). The clonotype was recovered from a human donor in good health. Some libraries in this study had Jurkat cell RNA spiked in. In DNA, the CDR3 is TGCAGTGCTAGGTTGGTGGCAGGGCATAGCAATCAGCCCCAGCATTTT. This gives the protein CSARLVAGHSNQPQHF.